These 25 T cell receptor beta chains originate from one sample sequenced in a study of cytomegalovirus exposure and HLA in healthy donors. Produced via immunoSEQ multiplex PCR; TCRdb's table is partial and in-frame only. The table shows some 170,000 clones, with around 82% occurring only once. What was sequenced was PBMCs. These receptors originate from a man under 40 in good health and CMV-seropositive.

The chain recombines TRBV5-6 with TRBJ2-3; maybe TRBD1 (5 bases). Germline CDR1 reads SGHDT; CDR2 reads YYEEEE. V lost 0 bases and J 6 bases, leaving 11 bases between the germline ends. The CDR3 is 14 residues long. The CDR3 nucleotides are TGTGCCAGCAGCTTGGAGGGGCGCTGGGATACGCAGTATTTT. Protein product: CASSLEGRWDTQYF.

In regard to this clone: An end of the junction differs from the germline gene, which may be a read error. The rearrangement joins TRBV4-3 to TRBJ1-6, with D unresolved. The germline V gene has CDR1 LGHNA and CDR2 YSLEER. The CDR3 runs 14 residues. This chain's CDR3 is CASSQVSGDSSLHF. CDR3 DNA sequence: TGCGCCAGCAGCCAAGTCTCCGGGGATTCATCCCTCCACTTT.

This chain links TRBV6-5 with TRBJ2-7; 9 bases are shared with TRBD2. Germline CDR1 MNHEY, CDR2 SVGAGI. This CDR3 contains 12 residues. Losses at the gene ends were 4 bases for V and 6 bases for J; bases not matched to a gene: 1. CDR3 nucleotide sequence: TGTGCCAGCAGTTCTAGCGGGGTCGAGCAGTACTTC. This sequence encodes CASSSSGVEQYF.

The chain joins TRBV10-3 to TRBJ2-7; TRBD2 agrees at 9 bases. The CDR3 totals 13 residues. The germline gives CDR1 ENHRY, CDR2 SYGVKD. V trimming: 0 bases; J trimming: 6 bases; junction bases outside the gene matches: 0. CDR3 coding DNA: TGTGCCATCAGTGAGTCGCGGGAGGGCGAGCAGTACTTC. Translation gives CAISESREGEQYF.

The V and J genes are TRBV5-1 and TRBJ2-3; no definite D call. The CDR3 runs 12 residues. Germline CDR1 reads SGHRS; CDR2 reads YFSETQ. Trimming pared 4 bases from V and 6 bases from J, leaving 9 bases between. DNA of the CDR3: TGCGCCAGCAGCATCGACTTCGATACGCAGTATTTT. Translating gives CASSIDFDTQYF.

The chain has TRBV28 and TRBJ1-2; D is ambiguous. The CDR3 spans 12 residues. CDR1 is MDHEN and CDR2 is SYDVKM in the germline V gene. The V end lost 2 bases, the J end lost 8 bases, and 9 bases lay between the germline ends. Written as DNA, the CDR3 is TGTGCCAGCAGTTTACAGACGGGGGGCTACACCTTC. Its protein is CASSLQTGGYTF.

The CDR3 is CASSESPGQAYEKLFF. Written as DNA, the CDR3 is TGTGCCAGCAGTGAAAGCCCGGGACAGGCGTATGAAAAACTGTTTTTT. The rearrangement uses TRBV2 and TRBJ1-4, with 8 bases lining up with TRBD1. This CDR3 is built from 16 residues. Per the germline V gene, CDR1 is SNHLY and CDR2 is FYNNEI. V was pared by 2 bases and J by 6 bases, with 8 bases of the junction left unmatched. Using reference TRBV2 and TRBJ1-4 for the parts outside the CDR3, the full variable domain is EPEVTQTPSHQVTQMGQEVILRCVPISNHLYFYWYRQILGQKVEFLVSFYNNEISEKSEIFDDQFSVERPDGSNFTLKIRSTKLEDSAMYFCASSESPGQAYEKLFFGSGTQLSVL.

The rearrangement links TRBV28 to TRBJ2-7; tentatively, D is TRBD1 (6 bases). The V end was cut by 6 bases, the J end by 3 bases, with 18 bases between. There are 15 residues in the CDR3. Germline CDR1 is MDHEN and CDR2 is SYDVKM. The CDR3 region is CASSVIRGTGYEQYF. The CDR3 DNA reads TGTGCCAGCAGCGTAATCAGGGGCACGGGCTACGAGCAGTACTTC.

The V and J genes are TRBV7-6 and TRBJ2-5; perhaps TRBD1 as D (5 bases). CDR1 is SGHVS, CDR2 FNYEAQ, per germline. Deletions cut 4 bases from V and 4 bases from J, with 13 bases between. There are 14 residues in the CDR3. CDR3 loop: CASSSSTVRETQYF. The CDR3 nucleotides are TGTGCCAGCAGCTCATCGACAGTTCGAGAGACCCAGTACTTC. Full variable domain (missing parts from reference TRBV7-6 and TRBJ2-5): GAGVSQSPRYKVTKRGQDVALRCDPISGHVSLYWYRQALGQGPEFLTYFNYEAQQDKSGLPNDRFSAERPEGSISTLTIQRTEQRDSAMYRCASSSSTVRETQYFGPGTRLLVL.

The chain is built from TRBV5-1 and TRBJ2-1; 11 nucleotides line up with TRBD2. Germline assignment: CDR1 SGHRS and CDR2 YFSETQ. This CDR3 spans 14 amino acids. J was trimmed by 6 bases and V by 2 bases; bases with no gene match: 1. CDR3 sequence (DNA): TGCGCCAGCAGCTTCGGGACTAGCGGCAATGAGCAGTTCTTC. Translation: CASSFGTSGNEQFF. The full variable domain, in which reference TRBV5-1 and TRBJ2-1 provide the parts outside the CDR3, is KAGVTQTPRYLIKTRGQQVTLSCSPISGHRSVSWYQQTPGQGLQFLFEYFSETQRNKGNFPGRFSGRQFSNSRSEMNVSTLELGDSALYLCASSFGTSGNEQFFGPGTRLTVL.

This rearrangement joins TRBV10-3 to TRBJ2-3, with 16 nucleotides matching TRBD2. The ends lost 5 bases at V and 4 bases at J; junction bases unmatched: 9. CDR3 size: 18 residues. Germline CDR1 and CDR2: ENHRY and SYGVKD. The chain's CDR3 is CAISSPGTSGRGADTQYF. The CDR3 DNA reads TGTGCCATCAGTTCCCCCGGGACTAGCGGGAGGGGGGCAGATACGCAGTATTTT.

This rearrangement joins TRBV7-8 to TRBJ1-2; tentative D call: TRBD1 (6 bases). This CDR3 contains 16 residues. Trimming removed 5 bases from V and 4 bases from J, with 20 bases in between. CDR1 and CDR2 from the germline V gene are SGHVS and FQNEAQ. The CDR3 DNA follows: TGTGCCAGCAGCCTCCTGATAAACAGGGCCCGCTATGGCTACACCTTC. Translation: CASSLLINRARYGYTF.

The V call is TRBV5-1, the J call TRBJ2-7, with 8 nucleotides matching TRBD1. Per germline, CDR1 SGHRS and CDR2 YFSETQ. Trimming at V came to 0 bases and at J to 5 bases, leaving 7 bases not matched to a gene. This CDR3 region has 15 residues. The CDR3 loop is CASSLGQGAIHEQYF. CDR3 nucleotide sequence: TGCGCCAGCAGCTTGGGGCAGGGGGCTATTCACGAGCAGTACTTC. The whole variable domain, filled in from reference TRBV5-1 and TRBJ2-7, reads KAGVTQTPRYLIKTRGQQVTLSCSPISGHRSVSWYQQTPGQGLQFLFEYFSETQRNKGNFPGRFSGRQFSNSRSEMNVSTLELGDSALYLCASSLGQGAIHEQYFGPGTRLTVT.

J is TRBJ2-2 and V is TRBV9; 9 nucleotides agree with TRBD2. The CDR3 totals 15 residues. J lost 6 bases, V lost 0 bases, and 3 bases had no gene match. Germline values: CDR1 SGDLS, CDR2 YYNGEE. This CDR3 is CASSVVGLASGELFF. The CDR3 coding sequence is TGTGCCAGCAGCGTAGTGGGACTAGCCTCCGGGGAGCTGTTTTTT. Full variable domain (rest looked up from reference TRBV9 and TRBJ2-2): DSGVTQTPKHLITATGQRVTLRCSPRSGDLSVYWYQQSLDQGLQFLIQYYNGEERAKGNILERFSAQQFPDLHSELNLSSLELGDSALYFCASSVVGLASGELFFGEGSRLTVL.

The chain has TRBV20-1 and TRBJ1-1, with a tentative D call TRBD1 (5 bases). This CDR3 is built from 11 residues. Germline loops: CDR1 DFQATT, CDR2 SNEGSKA (reference sequence). Between the trimmed V and J ends, which lost 7 bases and 4 bases, there was a span of 10 bases. CDR3 sequence reads: CSDGGVTEAFF. In DNA form, the CDR3 reads TGCAGTGATGGAGGGGTCACTGAAGCTTTCTTT.

The CDR3 DNA reads TGTGCCAGCAGTCCTAGGGCAGGGGTCCCTGAAGCTTTCTTT. As protein: CASSPRAGVPEAFF. The J gene is TRBJ1-1, the V gene TRBV28; a possible D gene is TRBD1 (6 bases). Deletions cut 5 bases from V and 6 bases from J, with 16 bases between. Germline V lookup: CDR1 MDHEN, CDR2 SYDVKM. This CDR3 has 14 amino acids.

The chain carries TRBV5-4 and TRBJ1-1, with TRBD1 matching 7 bases. Per germline, CDR1 SGHNT and CDR2 YYREEE (reference sequence). J was trimmed by 1 base and V by 2 bases; bases with no gene match: 2. This CDR3 spans 14 amino acids. The CDR3: CASSFTGENTEAFF. DNA for the CDR3: TGTGCCAGCAGCTTCACAGGGGAGAACACTGAAGCTTTCTTT. Using reference TRBV5-4 and TRBJ1-1 for the parts outside the CDR3, the full variable domain is ETGVTQSPTHLIKTRGQQVTLRCSSQSGHNTVSWYQQALGQGPQFIFQYYREEENGRGNFPPRFSGLQFPNYSSELNVNALELDDSALYLCASSFTGENTEAFFGQGTRLTVV.

A single count supports this clone. The chain employs TRBV7-2 and TRBJ1-5; 8 bases fit TRBD1. The CDR3 totals 16 residues. Germline CDR1 reads SGHTA; CDR2 reads FQGNSA. The J segment lost 2 bases and the V segment lost 1 base, leaving 4 bases of the junction unmatched. The CDR3 nucleotides read TGTGCCAGCAGCTTAGGCCCGGGACAGGGCAATCAGCCCCAGCATTTT. Translation: CASSLGPGQGNQPQHF.

Remarks on this clone: Other DNA sequences in this specimen translate into the identical CDR3. J is TRBJ1-4 and V is TRBV5-1, with D maybe TRBD1 (6 bases). The CDR3 runs to 14 residues. CDR1 and CDR2 (germline): SGHRS, YFSETQ. Trimming stripped 2 bases from V and 8 bases from J, with 13 bases between. CDR3 coding DNA: TGCGCCAGCAGCTTAGGACAAGGGGGAGAAAAACTGTTTTTT. It encodes CASSLGQGGEKLFF.

The table lists this clone with a few counts. The V call is TRBV7-3, the J call TRBJ2-7; 8 nucleotides agree with TRBD2. V shed 3 bases, J shed 0 bases, and the junction held 4 bases outside the gene matches. Germline-derived CDR1 and CDR2 are SGHTA and FQGTGA. The CDR3 consists of 15 residues. CDR3 in amino acids: CASSLVAGSSYEQYF. In DNA form, the CDR3 reads TGTGCCAGCAGCTTGGTAGCGGGGAGCTCCTACGAGCAGTACTTC.

J is TRBJ2-5 and V is TRBV9; 8 bases line up with TRBD1. The germline V gene has CDR1 SGDLS and CDR2 YYNGEE. The CDR3 consists of 17 residues. After removal of 0 bases from V and 6 bases from J, the junction contained 13 bases not matched to a gene. CDR3 in amino acids: CASSVDTAGGFGKTQYF. CDR3 DNA sequence: TGTGCCAGCAGCGTAGATACCGCAGGGGGCTTCGGGAAGACCCAGTACTTC.

On this clone itself: Other DNA sequences from this sample encode an identical CDR3 as well. The CDR3 nucleotides read TGTGCCACCAGCCTCACCGGTCAAGAGACCCAGTACTTC. This gives the protein CATSLTGQETQYF. This chain links TRBV15 with TRBJ2-5; D gene uncertain. The ends were cut back, 5 bases at V and 2 bases at J, with 9 bases in the middle. The CDR3 contains 13 residues. The germline V gene has CDR1 LNHNV and CDR2 YYDKDF (reference sequence).

This chain uses TRBV5-1 with TRBJ2-5, with D maybe TRBD1 (6 bases). V was pared by 2 bases and J by 2 bases, with 13 bases between. The germline V gene has CDR1 SGHRS and CDR2 YFSETQ. This CDR3 has 15 amino acids. CDR3: CASSFQGLGQETQYF. Here the CDR3 DNA reads TGCGCCAGCAGCTTCCAGGGGCTCGGACAAGAGACCCAGTACTTC.

The rearrangement uses TRBV18 and TRBJ1-1; D not certain. The CDR3 covers 13 residues. With 3 bases removed from V and 1 base from J, the gap between germline ends came to 6 bases. The germline V gene encodes CDR1 KGHSH and CDR2 LQKENI. CDR3 protein: CASSPGENTEAFF. CDR3 bases: TGTGCCAGCTCACCCGGGGAGAACACTGAAGCTTTCTTT.

This sequence joins TRBV7-8 and TRBJ2-5; D might be TRBD2 (6 bases). Looked up from germline, CDR1 is SGHVS and CDR2 is FQNEAQ. Trimming shortened V by 7 bases and J by 2 bases, and 20 bases separated the two germline ends. The CDR3 is 16 residues long. CDR3 bases: TGTGCCAGCACGGTCTGGGGGGAGACCTCACAAGAGACCCAGTACTTC. This gives the protein CASTVWGETSQETQYF.